Below, 27 T cell receptor beta chains from the same sample are listed, as sequenced in a study of T cell repertoires in cytomegalovirus infection. TCRdb passed the reads through MiXCR, listing each CDR3 protein once. The table shows roughly 230,000 distinct CDR3 sequences, with over 15% occurring only once. Sequences were obtained from CD8+ T cells from PBMCs. The origin of the receptors is a human donor in good health (CMV status not recorded). Some clones in this sample may be carry-over from other donors' samples.

This clonotype was counted many times. The CDR3 DNA follows: TGTGCCACTACGGCTGAAGCTTTCTTT. Translating gives CATTAEAFF. V gene TRBV7-9 combines with J gene TRBJ1-1; D unclear. Germline V gene sequence: CDR1 SEHNR, CDR2 FQNEAQ (reference sequence). The CDR3 covers 9 residues. The V and J ends lost 10 bases and 6 bases respectively, with 6 bases between them.

This clonotype occurred a few times. The chain links TRBV6-5 to TRBJ2-5, with D perhaps given as TRBD1 or TRBD2 (6 bases each). The CDR3 is 15 residues long. Germline V gene data show CDR1 as MNHEY and CDR2 as SVGAGI. V was trimmed by 3 bases and J by 5 bases, leaving 16 bases between them. CDR3 bases: TGTGCCAGCAGTTATTGGGGGGCGCTTCGGGAGACCCAGTACTTC. This codes for CASSYWGALRETQYF.

This clonotype was counted only a few times. In DNA, the CDR3 is TGTGCCAGCAGCCAAGTTAGGAGGGGATGGACTGAAGCTTTCTTT. Residues: CASSQVRRGWTEAFF. V usage is TRBV3-1 and J usage is TRBJ1-1; tentatively, D is TRBD1 (5 bases). Between the trimmed V and J ends, which lost 1 base and 5 bases, there was a span of 14 bases. This CDR3 has 15 amino acids. Per germline, CDR1 LGHDT and CDR2 YNNKEL (reference sequence). Variable domain in full (rest from reference TRBV3-1 and TRBJ1-1): DTAVSQTPKYLVTQMGNDKSIKCEQNLGHDTMYWYKQDSKKFLKIMFSYNNKELIINETVPNRFSPKSPDKAHLNLHINSLELGDSAVYFCASSQVRRGWTEAFFGQGTRLTVV.

The chain has TRBV7-9 and TRBJ1-4; the D is unclear. V was trimmed by 6 bases and J by 8 bases, leaving 13 bases between them. This CDR3 is 13 amino acids long. The V gene's germline CDR1 is SEHNR and CDR2 FQNEAQ (reference sequence). The CDR3 here is CASRTQRQEKLFF. The CDR3 coding sequence is TGTGCCAGCAGGACCCAAAGGCAGGAAAAACTGTTTTTT.

Of note for this clonotype: Compared with germline, one end of the junction differs, possibly owing to a read error. The chain is built from TRBV4-3 and TRBJ2-5; the D is unclear. Germline values: CDR1 LGHNA, CDR2 YSLEER. The CDR3 is made up of 13 amino acids. The chain's CDR3 is CASSEEPWETQYF. The DNA of the CDR3 is TGCGCCAGCAGCGAAGAACCCTGGGAGACCCAGTACTTC.

This clonotype occurred many times. This chain joins TRBV7-9 and TRBJ2-5, with D tentatively TRBD2 (6 bases). Trimming left V 3 bases short and J 2 bases short, with 13 bases between. The germline V gene has CDR1 SEHNR and CDR2 FQNEAQ (reference sequence). This CDR3 contains 15 residues. Here the CDR3 reads CASSFRPSAQETQYF. CDR3 bases: TGTGCCAGCAGCTTCAGGCCTAGCGCGCAAGAGACCCAGTACTTC.

The gene calls are TRBV6-2 or TRBV6-3 and TRBJ2-2; no definite D call. The CDR3 covers 15 residues. Germline V CDR1 and CDR2: MNHEY, SVGEGT. Trimming pared 6 bases from V and 7 bases from J, leaving 18 bases between. The chain's CDR3 is CASSYLIDLGGELFF. As DNA, the CDR3 is TGTGCCAGCAGCTACCTGATAGACCTAGGCGGGGAGCTGTTTTTT.

This clonotype was detected only a few times. The chain joins TRBV19 to TRBJ2-3; D is unclear. The V gene lost 5 bases and the J gene lost 5 bases, with 14 bases spanning the gap. CDR1 is LNHDA, CDR2 SQIVND, per germline (reference sequence). CDR3 length equals 14 residues. As DNA, the CDR3 is TGTGCCAGTAGTCCCCTTGAGGCAATAGATACGCAGTATTTT. The encoded protein is CASSPLEAIDTQYF.

This clonotype was observed many times. V and J are TRBV7-9 and TRBJ2-1, with D perhaps TRBD2 (6 bases). This CDR3 spans 17 amino acids. Trimming removed 3 bases from V and 7 bases from J, with 22 bases in between. Germline-derived CDR1 and CDR2 are SEHNR and FQNEAQ (reference sequence). CDR3 nucleotides: TGTGCCAGCAGCTTCGCCTCCGACGTTTGGGGGGATAATGAGCAGTTCTTC. Translated: CASSFASDVWGDNEQFF.

This sequence joins TRBV27 and TRBJ2-4; TRBD1 matches at 7 bases. Unmatched junction bases numbered 4, after V lost 7 bases and J lost 1 base. The germline V gene has CDR1 MNHEY and CDR2 SMNVEV (reference sequence). The CDR3 is 14 amino acids. The CDR3: CASKVQGAKNIQYF. Here the CDR3 DNA reads TGTGCCAGCAAAGTACAGGGGGCCAAAAACATTCAGTACTTC.

This clonotype was found many times. The chain is built from TRBV7-6 and TRBJ2-2, with 11 bases lining up with TRBD1. Germline V gene sequence: CDR1 SGHVS, CDR2 FNYEAQ. The V segment lost 2 bases and the J segment 5 bases; nucleotides outside the gene matches: 4. The CDR3 has 16 amino acids. CDR3 coding DNA: TGTGCCAGCAGCTTAACTGGGACAGGGGGGACCGGGGAGCTGTTTTTT. Protein product: CASSLTGTGGTGELFF.

Comments on this clonotype: Given a much more abundant clone one base away, this may be a read error. The genes are TRBV4-1 and TRBJ2-1, with D perhaps matching TRBD2 (5 bases). Trimming pared 0 bases from V and 2 bases from J, leaving 14 bases between. The CDR3 extends over 17 amino acids. Germline loops: CDR1 MGHRA, CDR2 YSYEKL. The CDR3 reads CASSQEITGTTYNEQFF. The DNA of the CDR3 is TGCGCCAGCAGCCAAGAAATTACGGGAACTACCTACAATGAGCAGTTCTTC.

CDR3 amino acids: CSVEENKATNEKLFF. In DNA, the CDR3 is TGCAGCGTTGAAGAAAACAAGGCAACTAATGAAAAACTGTTTTTT. The chain has TRBV29-1 and TRBJ1-4; no firm D call. Germline CDR1 and CDR2: SQVTM and ANQGSEA. The V end was cut by 0 bases, the J end by 0 bases, with 8 bases between. The CDR3 spans 15 residues.

This chain joins TRBV20-1 and TRBJ1-2, with no clear D. V lost 4 bases to trimming and J lost 4 bases, with 10 bases between them. CDR3 length: 12 amino acids. Germline V gene lookup returns CDR1 DFQATT and CDR2 SNEGSKA (reference sequence). Written as DNA, the CDR3 is TGCAGTGCTACGTCCAATGTCTATGGCTACACCTTC. It yields the protein CSATSNVYGYTF.

This chain connects TRBV7-9 to TRBJ2-3, with a tentative D call TRBD1 (5 bases). The germline gives CDR1 SEHNR, CDR2 FQNEAQ (reference sequence). Trimming removed 4 bases at V and 4 bases at J, with 6 bases between. The CDR3 extends over 12 amino acids. CDR3 sequence (DNA): TGTGCCAGCAGCTCAGGGCCAGATACGCAGTATTTT. Protein: CASSSGPDTQYF.

This clonotype was recorded many times. The chain recombines TRBV7-6 with TRBJ1-1; D possibly corresponds to TRBD1 (6 bases). V was cut by 5 bases and J by 2 bases, with 18 bases left in between. From germline, CDR1 is SGHVS and CDR2 FNYEAQ. The length of the CDR3 is 16 residues. The chain's CDR3 is CASSATQQGYNTEAFF. The CDR3 region has the DNA TGTGCCAGCAGCGCAACCCAACAGGGCTATAACACTGAAGCTTTCTTT. The variable domain in full, with the rest retrieved from reference TRBV7-6 and TRBJ1-1, is GAGVSQSPRYKVTKRGQDVALRCDPISGHVSLYWYRQALGQGPEFLTYFNYEAQQDKSGLPNDRFSAERPEGSISTLTIQRTEQRDSAMYRCASSATQQGYNTEAFFGQGTRLTVV.

As for this clonotype: With a much larger clone just one base away, this may be a read error. The V call is TRBV7-2, the J call TRBJ1-6; D is undetermined. The CDR3 is made up of 13 amino acids. CDR1 SGHTA and CDR2 FQGNSA come from the germline V gene. The CDR3 loop reads CASNLVDPGPLHF. The CDR3 nucleotides read TGTGCCAGCAACTTAGTTGACCCGGGACCCCTCCACTTT. The variable domain in full, completed from reference TRBV7-2 and TRBJ1-6, reads GAGVSQSPSNKVTEKGKDVELRCDPISGHTALYWYRQSLGQGLEFLIYFQGNSAPDKSGLPSDRFSAERTGGSVSTLTIQRTQQEDSAVYLCASNLVDPGPLHFGNGTRLTVT.

CDR3 sequence: CASSYGARGTEAFF. DNA of the CDR3: TGTGCCAGCAGTTACGGGGCGCGGGGCACTGAAGCTTTCTTT. The chain recombines TRBV6-2 or TRBV6-3 with TRBJ1-1, with D perhaps TRBD1 (5 bases). Trimming took off 2 bases at V and 4 bases at J, with 11 bases between the two ends. Germline V lookup: CDR1 MNHEY, CDR2 SVGEGT. The length of the CDR3 is 14 residues.

For this clonotype: This may be a read error, as it is one base from a much larger clone. The V call is TRBV28, the J call TRBJ1-4; D is unclear. The germline V and J ends were trimmed by 5 bases and 0 bases, with 16 bases remaining between them. Germline loops: CDR1 MDHEN, CDR2 SYDVKM. This CDR3 contains 17 residues. The CDR3 DNA follows: TGTGCCAGCAGTCTACAACAAGGGCAAGCAACTAATGAAAAACTGTTTTTT. As protein: CASSLQQGQATNEKLFF.

This chain links TRBV5-4 with TRBJ2-2; 7 bases match TRBD2. There are 13 residues in the CDR3. With V trimmed by 4 bases and J by 7 bases, 4 bases remained unmatched. CDR1 and CDR2 from the germline V gene are SGHNT and YYREEE (reference sequence). The CDR3 DNA is TGTGCCAGCAGCATCGGACTAGTCGGGGAGCTGTTTTTT. Its translation: CASSIGLVGELFF.

The chain is built from TRBV7-8 and TRBJ1-1; D is undetermined. Germline V gives CDR1 SGHVS, CDR2 FQNEAQ. The CDR3 length is 17 residues. The germline V and J ends were trimmed by 1 base and 6 bases, with 21 bases remaining between them. DNA for the CDR3: TGTGCCAGCAGCTTAGGAGCCCTGAGGGCGGTGTTCTCTGAAGCTTTCTTT. Its translation: CASSLGALRAVFSEAFF.

This clonotype showed up just a few times. Here the CDR3 DNA reads TGCAGTGCTTCCCGGGGCAGGGAGCCCTACGAGCAGTACTTC. This translates into CSASRGREPYEQYF. The chain recombines TRBV20-1 with TRBJ2-7; D may correspond to TRBD1 or TRBD2 (5 bases each). The germline V gene encodes CDR1 DFQATT and CDR2 SNEGSKA (reference sequence). V lost 5 bases and J 2 bases, leaving 16 bases between the germline ends. CDR3 size: 14 residues.

This clonotype came up many times. The rearrangement uses TRBV5-4 and TRBJ1-5; no clear D. Trimming stripped 4 bases from V and 5 bases from J, with 10 bases between. CDR3 length: 13 amino acids. CDR1 is SGHNT, CDR2 YYREEE, per germline (reference sequence). The CDR3 bases are TGTGCCAGCAGCCTGGGCCCGGATCAGCCCCAGCATTTT. This translates into CASSLGPDQPQHF. Full variable domain (missing parts from reference TRBV5-4 and TRBJ1-5): ETGVTQSPTHLIKTRGQQVTLRCSSQSGHNTVSWYQQALGQGPQFIFQYYREEENGRGNFPPRFSGLQFPNYSSELNVNALELDDSALYLCASSLGPDQPQHFGDGTRLSIL.

This clonotype was observed a few times. This chain joins TRBV29-1 and TRBJ2-3; the match to TRBD2 covers 12 bases. Trimming took 1 base from V and 3 from J; bases not matched to a gene: 11. From germline, CDR1 is SQVTM and CDR2 ANQGSEA. The CDR3 totals 18 residues. DNA for the CDR3: TGCAGCGTTGAAGTTCTCGGGCTAGCGGGGGGGTGGACAGATACGCAGTATTTT. Its translation: CSVEVLGLAGGWTDTQYF.

This clonotype was counted many times. The chain couples TRBV7-8 to TRBJ1-5, with D hard to call. The CDR3 is 15 amino acids. With 1 base removed from V and 4 bases from J, the gap between germline ends came to 11 bases. CDR1 SGHVS and CDR2 FQNEAQ come from the germline V gene. CDR3 bases: TGTGCCAGCAGCTTAGATCCCAGGAGTAATCAGCCCCAGCATTTT. Translation: CASSLDPRSNQPQHF.

This clonotype has only a few counts. The CDR3 nucleotides are TGTGCCAGCAGTTTAAGGGGGTCAAGTAATTCACCCCTCCACTTT. This sequence encodes CASSLRGSSNSPLHF. The chain has TRBV28 and TRBJ1-6, with D perhaps matching TRBD1 (6 bases). The CDR3 consists of 15 residues. Deletions cut 2 bases from V and 6 bases from J, with 11 bases between. Germline assignment: CDR1 MDHEN and CDR2 SYDVKM.

The sample holds a few counts of this clonotype. The gene calls are TRBV24-1 and TRBJ2-2, with TRBD2 as a possible D gene (6 bases). The CDR3 totals 16 residues. CDR1 KGHDR and CDR2 SFDVKD come from the germline V gene. V lost 7 bases and J lost 5, with 19 bases in between. The DNA for the CDR3 is TGTGCCACCAGCCCACCGGGAGATCAAATTACCGGGGAGCTGTTTTTT. Residues: CATSPPGDQITGELFF.